These T cell receptor beta chains were read from a single sample in a study of cytomegalovirus exposure and HLA in healthy donors. The data were produced by immunoSEQ multiplex PCR, yet TCRdb's version contains in-frame clones alone and is incomplete. The sample yields around 150,000 clones, approximately 83% seen once. Sequenced: PBMCs. The source is a man between 18 and 35 years old in good health and CMV-seropositive. The CDR3 runs from the conserved cysteine through the conserved F or W. A D gene is named only where the DNA matches it firmly. Expanded clones are given a class, and other clones once, few, many or no size at all.

D gene	V gene	clone size	J gene	CDR3 protein	CDR3 DNA
NA	TRBV12-2	NA	TRBJ2-3	CASRLKPARGGDTDTQYF	TGTGCAAGTCGCTTAAAACCCGCTCGGGGTGGGGACACAGATACGCAGTATTTT
NA	TRBV5-1	NA	TRBJ1-2	CASSPASDRRSNYGYTF	TGCGCCAGCAGCCCCGCGTCTGACAGACGGTCTAACTATGGCTACACCTTC
NA	TRBV5-1	NA	TRBJ2-7	CASSSLAQVVSYEQYF	TGCGCCAGCAGCTCCCTAGCCCAAGTAGTCTCCTACGAGCAGTACTTC
NA	TRBV6-5	NA	TRBJ2-2	CASSLPTFTGELFF	TGTGCCAGCAGCCTACCTACGTTCACCGGGGAGCTGTTTTTT
TRBD1	TRBV5-1	NA	TRBJ2-7	CASRTQGAKYEQYF	TGCGCCAGCCGAACACAGGGGGCTAAGTACGAGCAGTACTTC
TRBD2	TRBV7-9	NA	TRBJ2-5	CASSRTSGGQETQYF	TGTGCCAGCAGCCGGACTAGCGGGGGACAAGAGACCCAGTACTTC
NA	TRBV29-1	NA	TRBJ1-1	CSVASNTEAFF	TGCAGCGTTGCTTCTAACACTGAAGCTTTCTTT
NA	TRBV4-3	NA	TRBJ1-2	CASSQYRADGYTF	TGCGCCAGCAGCCAATACCGCGCGGATGGCTACACCTTC
NA	TRBV30	NA	TRBJ2-4	CAWSVSTRAKNIQYF	TGTGCCTGGAGTGTGAGTACTAGGGCCAAAAACATTCAGTACTTC
NA	TRBV6-9	NA	TRBJ2-7	CASNHPRRDSHSYEQYF	TGTGCCAGCAACCACCCCCGCCGGGACTCCCACTCCTACGAGCAGTACTTC
NA	TRBV10-2	few	TRBJ1-1	CATAKGGTEAFF	TGCGCCACCGCAAAAGGGGGCACTGAAGCTTTCTTT
TRBD1	TRBV5-8	few	TRBJ2-7	CASSRTGSSYEQYF	TGTGCCAGCAGTCGGACAGGGAGCTCCTACGAGCAGTACTTC
NA	TRBV10-3	once	TRBJ1-1	CAISFSRTEAFF	TGTGCCATCAGTTTTAGCCGAACTGAAGCTTTCTTT
TRBD2	TRBV7-6	NA	TRBJ2-1	CASSLVPRLAGGYNEQFF	TGTGCCAGCAGCTTAGTTCCACGACTAGCGGGGGGCTACAATGAGCAGTTCTTC
NA	TRBV30	NA	TRBJ1-5	CAWSRGTDSNQPQHF	TGTGCCTGGAGCCGCGGGACGGATAGCAATCAGCCCCAGCATTTT
TRBD2	TRBV5-1	NA	TRBJ2-1	CASSPKTSGGPSSYNEQFF	TGCGCCAGCAGCCCAAAGACTAGCGGGGGCCCAAGCTCCTACAATGAGCAGTTCTTC
TRBD1	TRBV5-1	NA	TRBJ1-1	CASSGRTGGRTEAFF	TGCGCCAGCAGCGGGCGGACAGGGGGTCGCACTGAAGCTTTCTTT
NA	TRBV5-1	NA	TRBJ2-3	CASSFSADTQYF	TGCGCCAGCAGCTTTTCGGCAGATACGCAGTATTTT
NA	TRBV19	NA	TRBJ1-1	CASSFLGQTEAFF	TGTGCCAGTAGTTTCCTTGGACAGACTGAAGCTTTCTTT
NA	TRBV7-2	NA	TRBJ1-5	CASSLVTGSLNQPQHF	TGTGCCAGCAGCTTGGTCACAGGGTCGTTAAATCAGCCCCAGCATTTT
NA	TRBV28	NA	TRBJ1-2	CASSSRSGWNYGYTF	TGTGCCAGCAGTTCTCGCTCAGGGTGGAACTATGGCTACACCTTC
NA	TRBV4-1	once	TRBJ1-5	CASSQDLVESGVQPQHF	TGCGCCAGCAGCCAAGATCTGGTCGAATCGGGGGTTCAGCCCCAGCATTTT
NA	TRBV5-4	NA	TRBJ1-6	CASSLDSAGNNSPLHF	TGTGCCAGCAGCCTCGACTCGGCGGGGAACAATTCACCCCTCCACTTT
TRBD1	TRBV6-1	NA	TRBJ1-4	CASRDRGQDEKLFF	TGTGCCTCTAGGGACAGGGGACAGGATGAAAAACTGTTTTTT
NA	TRBV5-5	NA	TRBJ2-7	CASSLEGIEQYF	TGTGCCAGCAGCCTAGAGGGTATCGAGCAGTACTTC
TRBD2	TRBV7-2	NA	TRBJ2-7	CASSLDLAGAREQYF	TGTGCCAGCAGCTTAGATCTAGCGGGGGCGAGAGAGCAGTACTTC